This T cell receptor beta chain stems from a study of shared clonotypes between healthy human individuals. Method: immunoSEQ multiplex PCR; TCRdb's copy keeps in-frame clones and lacks some. The data contain around 940,000 clones, around three quarters of them singletons. Trimming took off 4 bases at V and 3 bases at J, with 11 bases between the two ends. The V gene's germline CDR1 is LNHDA and CDR2 SQIVND (reference sequence). The CDR3 has 14 residues. What was sequenced was memory CD4+ T cells sorted from blood. As to subset: CD45RA-negative fraction. V gene TRBV19 combines with J gene TRBJ2-3; TRBD1 might be the D (6 bases). This receptor was obtained from a man between 18 and 29 years old in good health. In DNA form, the CDR3 reads TGTGCCAGTAGTAACGAAGGGGGTACAGATACGCAGTATTTT. Its protein product is CASSNEGGTDTQYF.